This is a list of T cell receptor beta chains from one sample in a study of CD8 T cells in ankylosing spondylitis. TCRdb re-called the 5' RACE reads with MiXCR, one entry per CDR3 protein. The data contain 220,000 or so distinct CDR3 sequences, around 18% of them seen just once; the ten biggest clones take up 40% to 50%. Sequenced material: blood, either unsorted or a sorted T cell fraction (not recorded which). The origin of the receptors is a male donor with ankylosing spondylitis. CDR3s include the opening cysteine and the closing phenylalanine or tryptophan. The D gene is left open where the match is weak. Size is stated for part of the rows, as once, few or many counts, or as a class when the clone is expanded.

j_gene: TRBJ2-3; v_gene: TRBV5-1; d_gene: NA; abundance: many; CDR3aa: CASSPGQTTDTQYF; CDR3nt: TGCGCCAGCAGCCCTGGACAGACCACAGATACGCAGTATTTT
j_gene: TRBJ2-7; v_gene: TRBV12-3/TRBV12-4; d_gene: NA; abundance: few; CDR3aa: CASSLARAWRSEQYF; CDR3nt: TGTGCCAGCAGTTTAGCTCGGGCCTGGCGAAGCGAGCAGTACTTC
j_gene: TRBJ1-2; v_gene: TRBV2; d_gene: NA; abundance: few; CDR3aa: CASRGLGYGYTF; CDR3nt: TGTGCCAGCAGGGGTCTGGGCTATGGCTACACCTTC
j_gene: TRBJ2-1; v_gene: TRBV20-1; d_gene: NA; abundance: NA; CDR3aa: CSALSYDNEQFF; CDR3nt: TGCAGTGCTCTTAGCTACGACAATGAGCAGTTCTTC
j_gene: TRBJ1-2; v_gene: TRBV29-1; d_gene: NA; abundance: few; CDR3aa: CSVVRDPDYGYTF; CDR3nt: TGCAGCGTTGTAAGGGATCCCGACTATGGCTACACCTTC
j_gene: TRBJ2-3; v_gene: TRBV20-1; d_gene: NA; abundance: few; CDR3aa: CSARAGISSVADTQYF; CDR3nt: TGCAGTGCTAGAGCTGGGATAAGCTCGGTAGCTGATACGCAGTATTTT
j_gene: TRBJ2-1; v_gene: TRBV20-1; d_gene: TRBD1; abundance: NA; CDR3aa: CSARKGANEQFF; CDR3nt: TGCAGTGCTAGGAAGGGGGCCAATGAGCAGTTCTTC
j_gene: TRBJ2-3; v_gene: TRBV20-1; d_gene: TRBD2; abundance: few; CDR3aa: CSARAELTSGGRESTDTQYF; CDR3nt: TGCAGTGCTAGAGCAGAATTAACTAGCGGGGGGCGTGAGAGCACAGATACGCAGTATTTT
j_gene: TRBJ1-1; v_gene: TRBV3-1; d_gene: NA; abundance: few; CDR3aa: CASSHFQGSGTEAFF; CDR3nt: TGTGCCAGCAGCCACTTCCAGGGGAGTGGCACTGAAGCTTTCTTT
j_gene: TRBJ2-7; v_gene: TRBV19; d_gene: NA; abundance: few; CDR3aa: CASSSPPDYEQYF; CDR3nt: TGTGCCAGTAGTTCCCCCCCGGACTACGAGCAGTACTTC
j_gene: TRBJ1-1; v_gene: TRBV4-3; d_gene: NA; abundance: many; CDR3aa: CASSQDRGLDTEAFF; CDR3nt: TGCGCCAGCAGCCAAGATCGGGGGCTTGACACTGAAGCTTTCTTT
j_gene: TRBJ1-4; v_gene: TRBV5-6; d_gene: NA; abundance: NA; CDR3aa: CASSLWGLNEKLFF; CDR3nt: TGTGCCAGCAGCTTGTGGGGACTTAATGAAAAACTGTTTTTT
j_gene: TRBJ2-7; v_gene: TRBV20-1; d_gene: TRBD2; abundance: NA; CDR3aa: CSAREAGGPFSYEQYF; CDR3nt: TGCAGTGCTAGAGAGGCGGGAGGGCCTTTCTCCTACGAGCAGTACTTC
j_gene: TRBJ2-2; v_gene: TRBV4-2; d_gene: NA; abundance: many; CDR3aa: CASSQDHGIGELFF; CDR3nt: TGTGCCAGCAGCCAAGATCACGGGATCGGGGAGCTGTTTTTT
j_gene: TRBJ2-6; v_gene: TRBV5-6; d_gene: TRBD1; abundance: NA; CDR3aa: CASSYPGGYSPGANVLTF; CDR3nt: TGTGCCAGCAGTTACCCAGGGGGTTATTCCCCTGGGGCCAACGTCCTGACTTTC
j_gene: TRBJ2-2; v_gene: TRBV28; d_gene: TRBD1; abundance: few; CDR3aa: CASSSPGQGAIGELFF; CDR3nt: TGTGCCAGCAGTTCCCCAGGACAGGGGGCGATCGGGGAGCTGTTTTTT
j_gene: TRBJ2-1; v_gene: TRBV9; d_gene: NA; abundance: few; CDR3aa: CASSPWHGEQFF; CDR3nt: TGTGCCAGCAGCCCTTGGCACGGTGAGCAGTTCTTC
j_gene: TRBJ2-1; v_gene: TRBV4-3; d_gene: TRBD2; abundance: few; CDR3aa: CASSQDQIAGIQFF; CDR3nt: TGCGCCAGCAGCCAAGATCAGATAGCGGGTATACAGTTCTTC
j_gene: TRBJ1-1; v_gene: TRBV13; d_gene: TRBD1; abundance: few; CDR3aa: CASVQGGGTEAFF; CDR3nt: TGTGCCAGCGTCCAGGGGGGGGGCACTGAAGCTTTCTTT
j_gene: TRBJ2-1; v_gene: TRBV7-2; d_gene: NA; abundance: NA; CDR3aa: CASGSFYNEQFF; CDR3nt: TGTGCCAGCGGGAGTTTCTACAATGAGCAGTTCTTC
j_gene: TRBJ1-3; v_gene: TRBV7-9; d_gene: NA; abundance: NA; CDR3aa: CASSLGGDTIYF; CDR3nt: TGTGCCAGCAGCTTAGGCGGTGACACCATATATTTT
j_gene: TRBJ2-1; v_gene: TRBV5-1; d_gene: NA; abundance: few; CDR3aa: CASSLGPGLYNEQFF; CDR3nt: TGCGCCAGCAGCTTGGGCCCGGGCCTCTACAATGAGCAGTTCTTC
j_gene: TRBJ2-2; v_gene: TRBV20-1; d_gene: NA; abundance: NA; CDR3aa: CSDVGVGELFF; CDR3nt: TGCAGCGACGTAGGGGTCGGGGAGCTGTTTTTT
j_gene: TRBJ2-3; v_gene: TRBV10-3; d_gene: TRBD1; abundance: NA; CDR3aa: CAISTTTGGTVDTQYF; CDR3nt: TGTGCCATCAGTACTACGACAGGGGGCACGGTAGATACGCAGTATTTT
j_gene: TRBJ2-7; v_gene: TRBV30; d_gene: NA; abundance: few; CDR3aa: CAWSVFGDYEQYF; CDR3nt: TGTGCCTGGAGTGTATTTGGGGACTACGAGCAGTACTTC
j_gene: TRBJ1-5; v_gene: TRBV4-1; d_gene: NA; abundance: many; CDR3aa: CASSQGSYSNQPQHF; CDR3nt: TGCGCCAGCAGCCAGGGGAGCTATAGCAATCAGCCCCAGCATTTT